The 32 T cell receptor beta chains presented below share a single source sample, sequenced in a study of T cells after yellow fever vaccination. TCRdb redid the calling of the 5' RACE reads with MiXCR, one entry per CDR3 protein. The table lists approximately 150,000 distinct CDR3 sequences, over 7% of them singletons. The starting material was CD8+ T cells sorted from PBMCs, obtained 45 days after the yellow fever booster vaccination. The receptors were gathered from a man aged 18 to 30 who received the YFV17D yellow fever vaccine.

The genes are TRBV4-1 and TRBJ2-2, with 7 positions matching TRBD2. The germline CDR1 and CDR2 sequences are MGHRA and YSYEKL. The CDR3 loop spans 17 amino acids. J gave up 1 base and V 4 bases, and 9 bases lay outside the gene matches. CDR3 residues: CASSPEVAGQNTGELFF. CDR3 bases: TGCGCCAGCAGCCCCGAGGTAGCGGGTCAGAACACCGGGGAGCTGTTTTTT.

In this sample, this clonotype turned up many times. The chain couples TRBV20-1 to TRBJ1-6; D gene ambiguous. The CDR3 contains 14 residues. From germline, CDR1 is DFQATT and CDR2 SNEGSKA (reference sequence). V lost 6 bases, J lost 12 bases, and 21 bases lay in between. The CDR3 DNA reads as TGCAGTGCGATGGACCTCGGGCCGTTGGGACCCCTCCACTTT. Translation: CSAMDLGPLGPLHF.

A few counts support this clonotype. The V call is TRBV19, the J call TRBJ2-2; D assignment may be TRBD1 or TRBD2 (5 bases each). Trimming removed 4 bases from V and 2 bases from J, with 14 bases in between. Germline CDR1 and CDR2: LNHDA and SQIVND (reference sequence). This CDR3 is built from 16 residues. This CDR3 is CASSTREGRNTGELFF. Written as DNA, the CDR3 is TGTGCCAGTAGTACCCGCGAGGGGCGAAACACCGGGGAGCTGTTTTTT.

This chain links TRBV6-2 or TRBV6-3 with TRBJ2-7; TRBD1 matches 8 bases. From germline, CDR1 is MNHEY and CDR2 SVGEGT. This CDR3 has 15 amino acids. V gave up 2 bases and J gave up 6 bases; unmatched junction bases: 9. The CDR3 DNA sequence: TGTGCCAGCAGTTACCAGGGGGCCGTTTGGTCCGAGCAGTACTTC. This translates into CASSYQGAVWSEQYF.

The rearrangement links TRBV18 to TRBJ2-1; the match to TRBD1 covers 9 bases. This CDR3 region has 14 residues. Trimming took 3 bases from V and 6 from J; bases not matched to a gene: 3. Germline V CDR1 and CDR2: KGHSH, LQKENI. The CDR3 loop is CASSPRDRVNEQFF. The CDR3 DNA follows: TGTGCCAGCTCACCTCGGGACAGGGTCAATGAGCAGTTCTTC. Full variable domain (remainder filled in from reference TRBV18 and TRBJ2-1): NAGVMQNPRHLVRRRGQEARLRCSPMKGHSHVYWYRQLPEEGLKFMVYLQKENIIDESGMPKERFSAEFPKEGPSILRIQQVVRGDSAAYFCASSPRDRVNEQFFGPGTRLTVL.

This sequence joins TRBV11-2 and TRBJ1-1, with TRBD1 as a possible D gene (5 bases). CDR1 is SGHAT, CDR2 FQNNGV, per germline. Trimming shortened V by 0 bases and J by 5 bases, and 13 bases separated the two germline ends. This CDR3 contains 15 residues. DNA of the CDR3: TGTGCCAGCAGCTTAGATCCAAGGGGTGGAACTGAAGCTTTCTTT. Its protein is CASSLDPRGGTEAFF. Complete variable domain (other parts from reference TRBV11-2 and TRBJ1-1): EAGVAQSPRYKIIEKRQSVAFWCNPISGHATLYWYQQILGQGPKLLIQFQNNGVVDDSQLPKDRFSAERLKGVDSTLKIQPAKLEDSAVYLCASSLDPRGGTEAFFGQGTRLTVV.

This clonotype was detected ten times or more. The chain employs TRBV10-2 and TRBJ2-3, with 7 bases matching TRBD1. The ends lost 6 bases at V and 1 base at J; junction bases unmatched: 1. Germline CDR1 WSHSY, CDR2 SAAADI. This CDR3 is 13 amino acids long. The CDR3 region has the DNA TGCGCCAGCAGAGACAGGGGCACAGATACGCAGTATTTT. Residues: CASRDRGTDTQYF.

This rearrangement joins TRBV15 to TRBJ1-1; no reliable D call. Deletions cut 0 bases from V and 5 bases from J, with 13 bases between. This CDR3 is 15 amino acids long. CDR1 and CDR2 from the germline V gene are LNHNV and YYDKDF (reference sequence). CDR3 coding DNA: TGTGCCACCAGCAGAGATCGGGAGGAATGGACTGAAGCTTTCTTT. Protein product: CATSRDREEWTEAFF.

J is TRBJ1-2 and V is TRBV5-5; possible D gene TRBD1, 5 bases. V lost 4 bases and J 4 bases, leaving 11 bases between the germline ends. There are 13 residues in the CDR3. The germline gives CDR1 SGHKS, CDR2 YYEKEE (reference sequence). CDR3 sequence (DNA): TGTGCCAGCAGCCAGTCAGGGCCCTATGGCTACACCTTC. Its protein is CASSQSGPYGYTF.

The chain has TRBV9 and TRBJ2-2, with D maybe TRBD1 (6 bases). Trimming removed 0 bases from V and 2 bases from J, with 14 bases in between. Germline CDR1 SGDLS, CDR2 YYNGEE. This CDR3 contains 17 residues. CDR3 bases: TGTGCCAGCAGCGTAGTTCAATGGGGGCCCAACACCGGGGAGCTGTTTTTT. As protein: CASSVVQWGPNTGELFF.

CDR3 amino acids: CATSSTESTDTQYF. DNA of the CDR3: TGTGCCACCAGTTCCACGGAAAGCACAGATACGCAGTATTTT. The chain links TRBV24-1 to TRBJ2-3; D remains ambiguous. Per germline, CDR1 KGHDR and CDR2 SFDVKD. Trimming removed 6 bases at V and 0 bases at J, with 9 bases between. The CDR3 totals 14 residues.

This clonotype was detected ten times or more. The chain joins TRBV4-2 to TRBJ2-7; possible D gene TRBD1, 7 bases. This CDR3 region has 12 residues. Between the trimmed V and J ends, which lost 5 bases and 5 bases, there was a span of 10 bases. Germline lookup yields CDR1 LGHNA and CDR2 YNFKEQ. CDR3 nucleotide sequence: TGTGCCAGCAGCGACAGGGAGGACGAGCAGTACTTC. This codes for CASSDREDEQYF.

This clonotype was observed many times. The chain carries TRBV13 and TRBJ2-1; 7 nucleotides line up with TRBD2. The trim removed 5 bases at V and 0 bases at J, leaving 10 bases unmatched. This CDR3 contains 17 residues. The germline V gene encodes CDR1 PRHDT and CDR2 FYEKMQ (reference sequence). CDR3 sequence: CASSLRLATSSYNEQFF. The CDR3 nucleotides read TGTGCCAGCAGCCTAAGACTAGCTACCAGCTCCTACAATGAGCAGTTCTTC.

The sample holds many counts of this clonotype. The J gene is TRBJ2-7, the V gene TRBV6-2 or TRBV6-3; D ambiguous. The CDR3 is 12 residues long. The V and J ends lost 7 bases and 3 bases respectively, with 10 bases between them. CDR1 is MNHEY, CDR2 SVGEGT, per germline. CDR3 loop: CASKGAFYEQYV. The DNA of the CDR3 is TGTGCCAGCAAAGGAGCCTTCTACGAGCAGTACGTC.

This clonotype was seen only a few times. The genes are TRBV4-1 and TRBJ1-1, with 7 bases lining up with TRBD1. The CDR3 consists of 11 residues. CDR1 MGHRA and CDR2 YSYEKL come from the germline V gene. The V gene end was trimmed by 2 bases and the J gene end by 11 bases; junction bases not matched to a gene: 2. The CDR3 here is CASSQTGEAFF. The CDR3 DNA reads as TGCGCCAGCAGCCAAACAGGGGAGGCTTTCTTT.

CDR3 protein: CASSLLESPVQFF. DNA for the CDR3: TGTGCCAGCAGCTTATTAGAGTCCCCAGTGCAGTTCTTC. The chain links TRBV7-9 to TRBJ2-1; D is unresolved. The CDR3 length is 13 residues. Germline V gene data show CDR1 as SEHNR and CDR2 as FQNEAQ (reference sequence). V was trimmed by 2 bases and J by 12 bases, leaving 14 bases between them.

This chain uses TRBV20-1 with TRBJ2-1; TRBD1 might be the D (5 bases). Trimming stripped 0 bases from V and 6 bases from J, with 9 bases between. The CDR3 is 13 amino acids. The germline V gene has CDR1 DFQATT and CDR2 SNEGSKA (reference sequence). In DNA form, the CDR3 reads TGCAGTGCTAGAGAGGACACCCTCAATGAGCAGTTCTTC. Encoded protein: CSAREDTLNEQFF.

This clonotype has a handful of counts. The V and J genes are TRBV4-3 and TRBJ2-1; a weak D match, TRBD1 (8 bases). The germline gives CDR1 LGHNA, CDR2 YSLEER. The CDR3 length is 13 residues. Trimming took 2 bases from V and 11 from J, leaving 13 bases between them. The CDR3 nucleotides are TGCGCCAGCAGCCAAACAGGGGGGGACAAGCAGTTCTTC. Protein sequence: CASSQTGGDKQFF.

The rearrangement links TRBV5-4 to TRBJ1-1; a weak D match, TRBD1 (5 bases). CDR1 and CDR2 from the germline V gene are SGHNT and YYREEE (reference sequence). There are 12 residues in the CDR3. V lost 5 bases, J lost 7 bases, and 12 bases lay in between. The CDR3 loop is CASSSGTFEAFF. The CDR3 DNA is TGTGCCAGCAGTTCCGGGACCTTTGAAGCTTTCTTT.

The chain joins TRBV27 to TRBJ2-7, with unresolved D. Trimming pared 5 bases from V and 0 bases from J, leaving 8 bases between. Per germline, CDR1 MNHEY and CDR2 SMNVEV (reference sequence). The CDR3 totals 13 residues. The CDR3 DNA sequence: TGTGCCAGCAGTACGGGCACCTCCTACGAGCAGTACTTC. Protein product: CASSTGTSYEQYF.

This clonotype has a handful of counts. The chain employs TRBV4-1 and TRBJ2-1; 11 nucleotides agree with TRBD2. V shed 1 base and J 6 bases; nucleotides not matched to a gene: 11. Per the germline V gene, CDR1 is MGHRA and CDR2 is YSYEKL. The CDR3 loop spans 18 amino acids. For the CDR3, the DNA is TGCGCCAGCAGCCAAGTCGGGATACTAGCGGGGGTGAGCAATGAGCAGTTCTTC. As protein: CASSQVGILAGVSNEQFF.

The table lists this clonotype with a few counts. The chain links TRBV5-1 to TRBJ2-7, with a tentative D call TRBD1 (6 bases). The V gene lost 4 bases and the J gene lost 7 bases, with 21 bases spanning the gap. The CDR3 runs to 15 residues. Per germline, CDR1 SGHRS and CDR2 YFSETQ. CDR3 DNA sequence: TGCGCCAGCAGCCCAAGTGGGGGCCAAATGGGTGAGCAGTACGTC. This sequence encodes CASSPSGGQMGEQYV.

The chain links TRBV3-1 to TRBJ2-1, with TRBD1 matching 7 bases. The CDR3 covers 17 residues. The germline gives CDR1 LGHDT, CDR2 YNNKEL (reference sequence). J was trimmed by 0 bases and V by 4 bases; bases with no gene match: 9. The CDR3: CASSPTRGQLSYNEQFF. The CDR3 nucleotides read TGTGCCAGCAGCCCGACCCGGGGACAGCTCTCCTACAATGAGCAGTTCTTC.

This clonotype was recorded a few times. This rearrangement joins TRBV29-1 to TRBJ2-2, with D possibly being TRBD2 (6 bases). The CDR3 extends over 15 amino acids. V was cut by 6 bases and J by 5 bases, with 19 bases left in between. Germline values: CDR1 SQVTM, CDR2 ANQGSEA. CDR3 sequence: CSVDKGGSGTGELFF. CDR3 coding DNA: TGCAGCGTGGATAAAGGAGGGAGCGGGACCGGGGAGCTGTTTTTT.

This clonotype showed up many times. Germline is not matched at one junction end, which may reflect a read error. J is TRBJ1-3 and V is TRBV7-6; possibly TRBD1 for D (6 bases). Germline V gene sequence: CDR1 SGHVS, CDR2 FNYEAQ. The CDR3 totals 13 residues. The CDR3 DNA sequence: TGTGCCAGCAGCTTAGCGCTCAACGGACAGAGGCATTTT. This codes for CASSLALNGQRHF. The complete variable domain, with remaining parts taken from reference TRBV7-6 and TRBJ1-3, reads GAGVSQSPRYKVTKRGQDVALRCDPISGHVSLYWYRQALGQGPEFLTYFNYEAQQDKSGLPNDRFSAERPEGSISTLTIQRTEQRDSAMYRCASSLALNGQRHFGEGSWLTVV.

This clonotype was found a few times. The chain couples TRBV11-2 to TRBJ2-7; unclear D gene. The CDR3 is 13 residues long. Germline V lookup: CDR1 SGHAT, CDR2 FQNNGV. V gave up 5 bases and J gave up 7 bases, with 15 bases separating them. CDR3 coding DNA: TGTGCCAGCAGCCTAACCCCAGTCAGGGAGCAGTACTTC. This codes for CASSLTPVREQYF.

The chain has TRBV5-1 and TRBJ1-1, with 9 bases lining up with TRBD1. CDR3 length: 14 amino acids. CDR1 is SGHRS, CDR2 YFSETQ, per germline. Trimming cost V 5 bases and J 2 bases; bases outside gene matches: 4. The CDR3 sequence is CASRSGQGNTEAFF. The CDR3 nucleotides are TGCGCCAGCAGATCGGGACAGGGAAACACTGAAGCTTTCTTT.

The rearrangement joins TRBV10-3 to TRBJ1-5, with TRBD1 identical over 9 bases. The CDR3 loop spans 16 amino acids. V lost 0 bases, J lost 7 bases, and 7 bases stayed unmatched. Germline assignment: CDR1 ENHRY and CDR2 SYGVKD. The CDR3 is CAISESPGQGRQPQHF. DNA of the CDR3: TGTGCCATCAGTGAGTCCCCGGGACAGGGCCGACAGCCCCAGCATTTT.

CDR3 sequence reads: CSANGIGYNEQFF. In nucleotides, the CDR3 is TGCAGTGCTAACGGGATCGGCTACAATGAGCAGTTCTTC. V is TRBV20-1 and J is TRBJ2-1, with D possibly matching TRBD2 (5 bases). V lost 4 bases to trimming and J lost 3 bases, with 10 bases between them. CDR3 length: 13 residues. Per the germline V gene, CDR1 is DFQATT and CDR2 is SNEGSKA (reference sequence).

This chain connects TRBV11-2 to TRBJ2-5, with TRBD2 identical over 16 bases. The CDR3 runs 15 residues. CDR1 is SGHAT, CDR2 FQNNGV, per germline. The J segment lost 5 bases and the V segment lost 5 bases, leaving 2 bases of the junction unmatched. The DNA of the CDR3 is TGTGCCAGCAGCGGGACTAGCGGGGGGGACGAGACCCAGTACTTC. It encodes CASSGTSGGDETQYF.

This clonotype turned up a few times. The gene calls are TRBV6-5 and TRBJ1-3; 7 positions match TRBD1. Trimming cost V 6 bases and J 2 bases; bases outside gene matches: 10. The CDR3 spans 16 residues. In germline, CDR1 is MNHEY, CDR2 SVGAGI. CDR3 in amino acids: CASSPPRQGTGNTIYF. The CDR3 DNA reads as TGTGCCAGCAGCCCCCCGCGACAGGGAACTGGAAACACCATATATTTT.

The chain employs TRBV4-1 and TRBJ2-2; D is perhaps TRBD1 (5 bases). Germline values: CDR1 MGHRA, CDR2 YSYEKL. V was trimmed by 0 bases and J by 6 bases, leaving 11 bases between them. CDR3 length: 15 amino acids. The CDR3 DNA sequence: TGCGCCAGCAGCCAAGAAGGACAAGGACCCGGGGAGCTGTTTTTT. Translation: CASSQEGQGPGELFF.